This T cell receptor beta chain is drawn from a study of T cell changes during pregnancy in multiple sclerosis. TCRdb keeps only in-frame clones here, not all; method: immunoSEQ multiplex PCR. The data hold roughly 45,000 clones, with around 93% observed a single time. The CDR3 contains 12 residues. After removal of 4 bases from V and 2 bases from J, the junction contained 1 base not matched to a gene. Germline CDR1 is SQVTM and CDR2 is ANQGSEA. The rearrangement links TRBV29-1 to TRBJ2-5, with 7 bases fitting TRBD2. This specimen consisted of CD8+ T cells from peripheral blood mononuclear cells, obtained after pregnancy. This sequence originates from a female donor with multiple sclerosis, enrolled in a pregnancy study. The CDR3 sequence: CSVGGSQETQYF. The CDR3 DNA is TGCAGCGTTGGCGGGAGTCAAGAGACCCAGTACTTC. Drawing the rest from reference TRBV29-1 and TRBJ2-5, the complete variable domain is SAVISQKPSRDICQRGTSLTIQCQVDSQVTMMFWYRQQPGQSLTLIATANQGSEATYESGFVIDKFPISRPNLTFSTLTVSNMSPEDSSIYLCSVGGSQETQYFGPGTRLLVL.